Below, 11 T cell receptor beta chains from the same sample are listed, as sequenced in a study of T cell repertoires in cytomegalovirus infection. TCRdb re-called the reads through MiXCR, storing one row per CDR3 protein. The sample consists of fewer than 700,000 distinct CDR3 sequences, roughly 26% of them appearing once. Source material: CD8+ T cells from PBMCs. These receptors were obtained from a human donor in good health (CMV status not recorded). Some clones in this sample may be carry-over from other donors' samples.

The table lists this clonotype with a few counts. The chain employs TRBV20-1 and TRBJ2-7; D is possibly TRBD2 (6 bases). CDR3 length: 13 residues. Looked up from germline, CDR1 is DFQATT and CDR2 is SNEGSKA (reference sequence). V lost 3 bases to trimming and J lost 3 bases, with 12 bases between them. The CDR3 loop reads CSARSRGSYEQYF. The CDR3 DNA is TGCAGTGCTAGGAGCCGGGGGAGCTACGAGCAGTACTTC.

The chain is built from TRBV29-1 and TRBJ1-3; 7 nucleotides agree with TRBD1. Germline V gene data show CDR1 as SQVTM and CDR2 as ANQGSEA. The CDR3 extends over 14 amino acids. The junction had 5 bases not matched to a gene; V was cut back by 3 bases and J by 3 bases. CDR3 residues: CSVDPTGNGNTIYF. The CDR3 nucleotides read TGCAGCGTTGATCCGACAGGGAATGGAAACACCATATATTTT.

This chain joins TRBV7-3 and TRBJ1-2; D perhaps matches TRBD1 (6 bases). Looked up from germline, CDR1 is SGHTA and CDR2 is FQGTGA. Trimming pared 4 bases from V and 4 bases from J, leaving 28 bases between. The CDR3 covers 19 residues. The CDR3 DNA is TGTGCCAGCAGCTCCCACCCCTCCGCGATCCGGGGGCGCGGCTATGGCTACACCTTC. Translating gives CASSSHPSAIRGRGYGYTF.

This clonotype was seen at least ten times. The V call is TRBV6-6, the J call TRBJ1-4; a weak D match, TRBD1 (5 bases). The CDR3 is 16 amino acids. The V and J ends lost 2 bases and 6 bases respectively, with 16 bases between them. Germline CDR1 MNHNY, CDR2 SVGAGI (reference sequence). The CDR3 DNA is TGTGCCAGCAGTTACGCGACCCGACAGTGGGATGAAAAACTGTTTTTT. Translated, it gives CASSYATRQWDEKLFF.

The chain links TRBV29-1 to TRBJ1-2, with D hard to call. The germline V gene encodes CDR1 SQVTM and CDR2 ANQGSEA. Deletions cut 3 bases from V and 3 bases from J, with 11 bases between. This CDR3 spans 13 amino acids. The chain's CDR3 is CSVDRPPDYGYTF. The CDR3 nucleotides are TGCAGCGTTGACAGACCCCCGGACTATGGCTACACCTTC.

V is TRBV6-2 or TRBV6-3 and J is TRBJ2-1; 8 nucleotides match TRBD2. V lost 7 bases and J lost 8; bases outside the gene matches: 4. CDR3 length: 12 residues. Germline lookup yields CDR1 MNHEY and CDR2 SVGEGT. In nucleotides, the CDR3 is TGTGCCAGCACCTCGGGAGGGGATGAGCAGTTCTTC. As protein: CASTSGGDEQFF.

This clonotype came up a few times. The chain carries TRBV14 and TRBJ1-4; no reliable D call. V was shortened by 1 base and J by 7 bases, with 13 bases between the two germline ends. Germline V gives CDR1 SGHDN, CDR2 FVKESK. This CDR3 has 15 residues. The chain's CDR3 is CASSQVYGVGEKLFF. CDR3 DNA sequence: TGTGCCAGCAGCCAAGTGTATGGGGTGGGTGAAAAACTGTTTTTT.

This clonotype was detected many times. The CDR3 DNA is TGTGCCAGCAGTGAAGGGTATAGGGGGGAATCCTACGAGCAGTACGTC. The encoded protein is CASSEGYRGESYEQYV. The chain recombines TRBV6-1 with TRBJ2-7; D assignment may be TRBD1 or TRBD2 (6 bases each). Per the germline V gene, CDR1 is MNHNS and CDR2 is SASEGT. The V end lost 1 base, the J end lost 1 base, and 14 bases lay between the germline ends. The CDR3 spans 16 residues.

This clonotype was picked up many times. The chain combines TRBV7-8 with TRBJ2-5; D possibly matches TRBD1 or TRBD2 (5 bases each). The CDR3 is 15 residues long. Looked up from germline, CDR1 is SGHVS and CDR2 is FQNEAQ. With 5 bases removed from V and 1 base from J, the gap between germline ends came to 14 bases. CDR3 amino acids: CASSGIRGPQETQYF. CDR3 coding DNA: TGTGCCAGCAGCGGTATCCGGGGCCCCCAAGAGACCCAGTACTTC. Using reference TRBV7-8 and TRBJ2-5 for the parts outside the CDR3, the full variable domain is GAGVSQSPRYKVAKRGQDVALRCDPISGHVSLFWYQQALGQGPEFLTYFQNEAQLDKSGLPSDRFFAERPEGSVSTLKIQRTQQEDSAVYLCASSGIRGPQETQYFGPGTRLLVL.

This clonotype was recorded at least ten times. V is TRBV7-2 and J is TRBJ1-5; tentative D call: TRBD1 (6 bases). The germline V and J ends were trimmed by 6 bases and 5 bases, with 17 bases remaining between them. Germline-derived CDR1 and CDR2 are SGHTA and FQGNSA. The CDR3 length is 15 residues. CDR3 sequence reads: CASSSAGDPYQPQHF. CDR3 sequence (DNA): TGTGCCAGCAGTTCAGCAGGGGATCCATATCAGCCCCAGCATTTT.

This clonotype has a handful of counts. This chain joins TRBV15 and TRBJ2-1; no reliable D call. V was pared by 5 bases and J by 8 bases, with 10 bases between. The length of the CDR3 is 12 residues. Germline CDR1 is LNHNV and CDR2 is YYDKDF (reference sequence). CDR3 bases: TGTGCCACCAGCTCCGACTTCTATGAGCAGTTCTTC. Protein product: CATSSDFYEQFF.